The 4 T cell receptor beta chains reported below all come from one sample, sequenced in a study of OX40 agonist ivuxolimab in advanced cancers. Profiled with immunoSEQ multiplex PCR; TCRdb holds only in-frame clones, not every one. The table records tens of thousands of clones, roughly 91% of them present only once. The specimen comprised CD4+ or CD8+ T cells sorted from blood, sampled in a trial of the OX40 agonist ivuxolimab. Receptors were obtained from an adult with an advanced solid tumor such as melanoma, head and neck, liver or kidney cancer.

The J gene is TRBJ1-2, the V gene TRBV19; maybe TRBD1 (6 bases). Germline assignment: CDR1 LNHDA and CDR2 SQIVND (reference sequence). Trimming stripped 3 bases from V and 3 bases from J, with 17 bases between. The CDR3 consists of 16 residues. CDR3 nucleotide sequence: TGTGCCAGTAGTATCGGTGGGGGCCTACGGGACTATGGCTACACCTTC. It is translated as CASSIGGGLRDYGYTF.

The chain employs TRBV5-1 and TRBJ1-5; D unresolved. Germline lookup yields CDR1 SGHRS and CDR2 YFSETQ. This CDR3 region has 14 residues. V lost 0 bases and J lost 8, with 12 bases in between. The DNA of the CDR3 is TGCGCCAGCAGCTTGGTAGAGGGCGGCAAGCCCCAGCATTTT. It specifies CASSLVEGGKPQHF.

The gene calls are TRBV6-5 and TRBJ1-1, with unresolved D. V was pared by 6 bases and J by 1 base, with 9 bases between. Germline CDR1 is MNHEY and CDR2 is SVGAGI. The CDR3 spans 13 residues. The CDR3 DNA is TGTGCCAGCAGCCTCGACCGGAACACTGAAGCTTTCTTT. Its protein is CASSLDRNTEAFF.

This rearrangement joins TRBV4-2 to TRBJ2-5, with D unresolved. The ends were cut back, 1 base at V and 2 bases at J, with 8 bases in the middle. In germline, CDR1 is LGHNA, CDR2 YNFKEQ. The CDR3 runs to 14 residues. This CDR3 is CASSQAGPQETQYF. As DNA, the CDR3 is TGTGCCAGCAGCCAAGCGGGCCCACAAGAGACCCAGTACTTC.